The clone carrying this TCR beta chain turned up a few times. No antigen is known for it. At one end, the junction sequence differs from germline, possibly due to a read error. This sample was included in a study of CD8+CD57+ T cells in acquired aplastic anemia. Study outcomes and limitations: Patients did not significantly differ from controls in CD8+ Simpson's diversity. Patients and controls shared roughly 31 CD8+ CDR3 sequences, highly expressed in patients.

TCR beta VDJ and CDR3 profiles were obtained from a genomic DNA template. TCRdb itself ran the reads through MiXCR, one entry per CDR3 protein. Among about 160,000 distinct CDR3 sequences, about 70% were seen once, and the ten largest hold approximately 50%. The CDR3 runs 17 residues. Germline CDR1 SGHTA, CDR2 FQGTGA. By flow cytometry, patients selected for sequencing had shown an expansion of CD8+CD57+ cells. The receptor comes from a human donor with aplastic anemia. The chain combines TRBV7-3 with TRBJ2-3; 10 nucleotides line up with TRBD1. Material: sorted CD4+, CD8+, or CD8+CD57+ T cells (not recorded which) from PBMCs. The CDR3 DNA follows: TGTGCTAGCAGCCCCTCAACCGCCGGGACAGGGGACCATACGCAGTATTTT. As protein: CASSPSTAGTGDHTQYF.